This T cell receptor (beta chain) is from a study of blood T cell repertoires in COVID-19. Turning to the study itself: Whether acute or convalescent, the COVID-19 samples came from the United States, Italy and Spain. From T cells, B-cell-depleted T cells, or PBMCs came the material, which was cDNA or gDNA.

Original methodology: Amplification of reference gene primers was used by the study to estimate nucleated cell counts. Libraries were prepared by immunoSEQ multiplex PCR; TCRdb keeps only in-frame clonotypes and omits some of them. The V and J calls and clone size are taken from that table; D and trimming were inferred from the DNA. The data show 150,000 or so clones, roughly 91% seen once. Patients at the Seattle site were enrolled during active infection and followed longitudinally. V was clipped by 3 bases and J by 7 bases; unmatched bases: 6. Germline CDR1 and CDR2: SNHLY and FYNNEI. The CDR3 runs 14 residues.

Sequenced: peripheral blood. The TCR comes from a man aged 55 to 69 with COVID-19, enrolled during active disease. This rearrangement joins TRBV2 to TRBJ1-2, with 9 bases that match TRBD1. The CDR3 sequence is CASSDRRTGAGYTF. CDR3 nucleotide sequence: TGTGCCAGCAGTGACCGGAGGACAGGGGCTGGCTACACCTTC.